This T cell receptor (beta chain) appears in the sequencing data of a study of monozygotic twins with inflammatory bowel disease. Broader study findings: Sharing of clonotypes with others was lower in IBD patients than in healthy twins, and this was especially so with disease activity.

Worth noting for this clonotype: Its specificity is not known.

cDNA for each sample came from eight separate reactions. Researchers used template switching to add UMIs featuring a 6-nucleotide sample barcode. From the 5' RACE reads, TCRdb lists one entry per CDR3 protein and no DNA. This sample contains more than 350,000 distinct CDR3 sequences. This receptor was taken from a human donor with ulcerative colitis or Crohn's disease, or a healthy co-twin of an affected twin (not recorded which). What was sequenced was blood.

The CDR3 here is CASTKGGAGEQYF. This chain joins TRBV27 and TRBJ2-7; the D call of TRBD1 rests on TCRdb alone, since no DNA is present to check it. This CDR3 contains 13 residues. Germline V gene lookup returns CDR1 MNHEY and CDR2 SMNVEV (reference sequence).